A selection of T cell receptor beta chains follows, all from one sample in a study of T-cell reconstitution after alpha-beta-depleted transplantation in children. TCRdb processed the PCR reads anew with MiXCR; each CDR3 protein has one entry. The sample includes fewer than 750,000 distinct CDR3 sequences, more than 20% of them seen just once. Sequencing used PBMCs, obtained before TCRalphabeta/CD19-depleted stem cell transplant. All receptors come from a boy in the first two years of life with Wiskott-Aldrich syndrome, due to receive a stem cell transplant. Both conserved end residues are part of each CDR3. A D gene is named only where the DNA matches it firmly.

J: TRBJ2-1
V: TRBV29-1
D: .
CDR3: CSVEWNTYNQQFF

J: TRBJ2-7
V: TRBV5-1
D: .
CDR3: CASAIGGVGEQYF

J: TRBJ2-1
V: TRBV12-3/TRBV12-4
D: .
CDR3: CASSLVGLDNEQFF

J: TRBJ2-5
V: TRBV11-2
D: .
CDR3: CASTLRGDPQETQYF

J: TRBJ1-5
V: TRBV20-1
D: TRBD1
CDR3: CSARPQTGFQPQHF

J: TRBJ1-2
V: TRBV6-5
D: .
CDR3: CASSYSSGNYGYTF

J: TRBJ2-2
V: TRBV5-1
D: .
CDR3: CASSLGQGAGELFF

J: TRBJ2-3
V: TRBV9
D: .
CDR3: CASSVQALITDTQYF

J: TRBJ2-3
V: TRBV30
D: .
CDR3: CAWSVAASTDTQYF

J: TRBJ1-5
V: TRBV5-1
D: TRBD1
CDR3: CASSLGDRENQPQHF

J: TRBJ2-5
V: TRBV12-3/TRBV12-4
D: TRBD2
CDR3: CASSFPSGSIGETQYF

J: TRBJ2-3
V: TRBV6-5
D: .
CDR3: CASSYGWGELDTQYF

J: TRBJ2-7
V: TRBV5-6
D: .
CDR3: CASSLPTSYEHYF

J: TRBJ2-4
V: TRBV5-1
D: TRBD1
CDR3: CASSLAGTGVGNIQYF

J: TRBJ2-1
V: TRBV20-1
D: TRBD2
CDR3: CSARDLSGTSGSNNEQFF

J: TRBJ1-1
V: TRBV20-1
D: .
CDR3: CSASGGPNTEAFF

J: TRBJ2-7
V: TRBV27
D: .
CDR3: CASSPDRRGLYEQYF

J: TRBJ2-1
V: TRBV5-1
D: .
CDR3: CASSQGRPSEQFF

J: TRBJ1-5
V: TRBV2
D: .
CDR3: CASRHRVPNQPQHF

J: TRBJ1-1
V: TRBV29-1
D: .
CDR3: CSVSRVGEAFF

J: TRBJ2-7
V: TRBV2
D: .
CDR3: CASTDSGAREQYF

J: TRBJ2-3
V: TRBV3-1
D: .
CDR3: CASSQGLATDTQYF

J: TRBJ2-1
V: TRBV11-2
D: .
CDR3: CASSLANLAGKTNEQFF

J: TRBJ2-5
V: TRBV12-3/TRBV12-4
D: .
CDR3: CASSPGGETQYF

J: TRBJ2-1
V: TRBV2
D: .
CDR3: CASSGGGEQFF

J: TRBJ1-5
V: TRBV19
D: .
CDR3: CASSIRGYQPQHF

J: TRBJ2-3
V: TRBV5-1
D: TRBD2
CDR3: CASSLPSSGRTDTQYF

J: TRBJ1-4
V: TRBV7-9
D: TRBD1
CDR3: CASSPRTGNKLFF

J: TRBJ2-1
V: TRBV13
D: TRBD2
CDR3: CASSPQREEVDEQFF

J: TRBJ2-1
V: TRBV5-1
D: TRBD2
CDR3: CASSVRLAANSYNEQFF

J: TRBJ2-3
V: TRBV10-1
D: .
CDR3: CASSESGRSTDTQYF

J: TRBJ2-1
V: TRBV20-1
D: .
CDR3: CSAWVTSKNEQFF

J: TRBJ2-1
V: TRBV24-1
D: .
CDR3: CATSDLLVGGEQFF

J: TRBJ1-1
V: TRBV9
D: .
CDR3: CASSVAPAGTEAFF

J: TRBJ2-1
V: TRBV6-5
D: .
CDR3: CASSYPANNEQFF

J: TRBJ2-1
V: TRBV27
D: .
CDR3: CASSLLPTYNEQFF